The 6 T cell receptor beta chains reported below all come from one sample, sequenced in a study of CD8+ T cells in alopecia areata. It was cDNA, reverse transcribed from extracted RNA, that served as the sequencing template. Here immunoSEQ multiplex PCR was the method, and the copy in TCRdb shows in-frame clones only, minus some. The sample lists 150,000 or so clones; around 57% were seen once. Sequenced material: CD4+ T cells sorted from blood. Receptors originate from a human donor in good health.

The J gene is TRBJ2-1, the V gene TRBV29-1, with 9 positions matching TRBD2. The germline CDR1 and CDR2 sequences are SQVTM and ANQGSEA. The CDR3 totals 15 residues. Trimming removed 7 bases from V and 7 bases from J; junction bases left unmatched: 14. The CDR3 protein is CSDRGRAKEGNEQFF. CDR3 nucleotides: TGCAGCGACCGCGGGAGGGCCAAGGAGGGGAATGAGCAGTTCTTC.

The chain combines TRBV7-9 with TRBJ1-5, with TRBD1 matching 8 bases. Germline-derived CDR1 and CDR2 are SEHNR and FQNEAQ (reference sequence). There are 17 residues in the CDR3. Trimming cost V 5 bases and J 0 bases; bases outside gene matches: 9. DNA for the CDR3: TGTGCCAGCAGCCTGGGACAGGTGGGATATAGCAATCAGCCCCAGCATTTT. Translation gives CASSLGQVGYSNQPQHF.

This clone showed up just once. This rearrangement joins TRBV11-2 to TRBJ2-7; D ambiguous. V was cut by 6 bases and J by 3 bases, with 12 bases left in between. The CDR3 spans 13 residues. Germline CDR1 is SGHAT and CDR2 is FQNNGV. CDR3 sequence reads: CASRVPWLYEQYF. The CDR3 nucleotides read TGTGCCAGCAGAGTTCCGTGGCTCTACGAGCAGTACTTC.

This clone showed up just once. The chain couples TRBV30 to TRBJ1-5, with D uncertain. This CDR3 contains 13 residues. V shed 0 bases and J shed 5 bases, with 8 bases lying between them. Germline loops: CDR1 GTSNPN, CDR2 SVGIG (reference sequence). CDR3 bases: TGTGCCTGGAGTGTACGGTTTCATCAGCCCCAGCATTTT. Translating it yields CAWSVRFHQPQHF.

The V and J genes are TRBV29-1 and TRBJ1-1; tentatively, D is TRBD1 (5 bases). Germline V CDR1 and CDR2: SQVTM, ANQGSEA. The CDR3 spans 11 residues. V lost 3 bases and J 11 bases, leaving 13 bases between the germline ends. As DNA, the CDR3 is TGCAGCGTTGAGTTGACGGGGGATGCTTTCTTT. The encoded protein is CSVELTGDAFF.

This chain's CDR3 is CASSTTGAYEQYF. The CDR3 DNA is TGTGCCAGCAGCACTACAGGGGCATACGAGCAGTACTTC. The rearrangement links TRBV7-2 to TRBJ2-7, with 7 bases lining up with TRBD1. The length of the CDR3 is 13 residues. Germline V CDR1 and CDR2: SGHTA, FQGNSA. V shed 5 bases and J 4 bases; nucleotides not matched to a gene: 5.